These T cell receptor beta chains were read from a single sample in a study of cytomegalovirus exposure and HLA in healthy donors. Produced via immunoSEQ multiplex PCR; TCRdb's table is partial and in-frame only. This sample has over 150,000 clones; less than 90% occur once, and the top ten carry 5.5% to 6%. Sequencing input: PBMCs. The receptors stem from a woman in her twenties or thirties in good health and CMV-seronegative. Each CDR3 is given with its conserved first and last residue. D genes are given only for firm matches. The size field is filled for only some rows; it gives once, few, many or a size class.

NA,NA,TRBV6-5,TRBJ1-4,TGTGCCAGCAGTCTCGGAGCAACTAATGAAAAACTGTTTTTT,CASSLGATNEKLFF
NA,NA,TRBV4-3,TRBJ2-5,TGCGCCAGCAGCCAAGATCGGGGAGTGGGAGAGACCCAGTACTTC,CASSQDRGVGETQYF
NA,NA,TRBV6-6,TRBJ1-1,TGTGCCAGCACTTACACGGAAAACACTGAAGCTTTCTTT,CASTYTENTEAFF
NA,NA,TRBV27,TRBJ1-5,TGTGCCAGCAGCCGAGGACGTGCGGCCCAGCCCCAGCATTTT,CASSRGRAAQPQHF
NA,NA,TRBV29-1,TRBJ1-2,TGCAGCGTTGGCCCCCTCACGAGGGAAGGGAACTATGGCTACACCTTC,CSVGPLTREGNYGYTF
NA,NA,TRBV6-1,TRBJ1-5,TGTGCCAGCAGCACGGACCGCCACTGGCCCCAGCATTTT,CASSTDRHWPQHF
TRBD2,few,TRBV27,TRBJ2-2,TGTGCCAGCAGTTTATCGATAGCGGGAGGGCCATCCGGGGAGCTGTTTTTT,CASSLSIAGGPSGELFF
NA,NA,TRBV30,TRBJ1-6,TGTGCCTGGAGTGTCGGGCCCGACTATAATTCACCCCTCCACTTT,CAWSVGPDYNSPLHF
NA,NA,TRBV2,TRBJ2-7,TGTGCCAGCAGGGGAGGGGGGAACTACGAGCAGTACTTC,CASRGGGNYEQYF
NA,NA,TRBV27,TRBJ1-1,TGTGCCAGCAGTTTATCGATTACGGGGATAACTGAAGCTTTCTTT,CASSLSITGITEAFF
TRBD1,NA,TRBV6-4,TRBJ1-1,TGTGCCAGGGCCTCGACAGGGATGGACACTGAAGCTTTCTTT,CARASTGMDTEAFF
TRBD2,NA,TRBV27,TRBJ2-7,TGTGCCACCCGACTAGCGGGAGGGGAAGAGCAGTACTTC,CATRLAGGEEQYF
NA,many,TRBV27,TRBJ1-5,TGTCCCCAGCAGCCCCAGCATTTT,CPQQPQHF
NA,NA,TRBV29-1,TRBJ2-3,TGCAGCGTTGAACGGGGGTTAGGCACAGATACGCAGTATTTT,CSVERGLGTDTQYF
NA,NA,TRBV4-3,TRBJ2-3,TGCGCCAGCAGCCAAGACGTCAGGCTTACTAGCACAGATACGCAGTATTTT,CASSQDVRLTSTDTQYF
NA,NA,TRBV5-1,TRBJ1-2,TGCGCCAGCAGCTCACCTCACCAGGGGACTGGGAGTGGCTACACCTTC,CASSSPHQGTGSGYTF
TRBD2,NA,TRBV4-2,TRBJ2-1,TGTGCCAGCAGCCAAGAACGGTGGACTAGCGAGTACAATGAGCAGTTCTTC,CASSQERWTSEYNEQFF
TRBD1,NA,TRBV5-1,TRBJ1-1,TGCGCCAGCAGCTTTCGGACAGGGAACACTGAAGCTTTCTTT,CASSFRTGNTEAFF
NA,NA,TRBV4-1,TRBJ1-2,TGCGCCAGCAGCCAAGATTATCGTCCAGGTCGGATTGGCTACACCTTC,CASSQDYRPGRIGYTF
NA,NA,TRBV4-3,TRBJ2-5,TGCGCCAGCAGCCAAGATAGGAGAGAGACCCAGTACTTC,CASSQDRRETQYF
NA,NA,TRBV6-1,TRBJ2-1,TGTGCCAGCAGTCCGAGTGGGGGGGCGTACAATGAGCAGTTCTTC,CASSPSGGAYNEQFF
TRBD2,NA,TRBV7-2,TRBJ2-2,TGTGCCAGCAGCCGTTTAGCGGGAGGAGTCGGGGAGCTGTTTTTT,CASSRLAGGVGELFF
TRBD2,NA,TRBV5-4,TRBJ2-7,TGTGCCAGCAGCTTGGATCTAGCGGGAGCGCAATACGAGCAGTACTTC,CASSLDLAGAQYEQYF
TRBD1,NA,TRBV27,TRBJ2-3,TGTGCCAGCAGTCAGACAGGGGCCACAGATACGCAGTATTTT,CASSQTGATDTQYF
TRBD2,once,TRBV9,TRBJ2-7,TGTGCCAGCAGCGTAGGCTCTAGCGGGACCTACGAGCAGTACTTC,CASSVGSSGTYEQYF
TRBD2,NA,TRBV9,TRBJ2-7,TGTGCCAGCAGCTTATCTGGACTAGCTTACGAGCAGTACTTC,CASSLSGLAYEQYF
TRBD1,NA,TRBV10-3,TRBJ2-7,TGTGCCATCAGTGATGGAAAGGGGGCCCCCTACGAGCAGTACTTC,CAISDGKGAPYEQYF
TRBD1,NA,TRBV7-9,TRBJ1-4,TGTGCCAGCAGCACTACAGGGGCGGGTGAAAAACTGTTTTTT,CASSTTGAGEKLFF
NA,few,TRBV11-2,TRBJ2-3,TGTGCCAGCAGCCCCCCCGCCGGCGGCATTACGCAGTATTTT,CASSPPAGGITQYF